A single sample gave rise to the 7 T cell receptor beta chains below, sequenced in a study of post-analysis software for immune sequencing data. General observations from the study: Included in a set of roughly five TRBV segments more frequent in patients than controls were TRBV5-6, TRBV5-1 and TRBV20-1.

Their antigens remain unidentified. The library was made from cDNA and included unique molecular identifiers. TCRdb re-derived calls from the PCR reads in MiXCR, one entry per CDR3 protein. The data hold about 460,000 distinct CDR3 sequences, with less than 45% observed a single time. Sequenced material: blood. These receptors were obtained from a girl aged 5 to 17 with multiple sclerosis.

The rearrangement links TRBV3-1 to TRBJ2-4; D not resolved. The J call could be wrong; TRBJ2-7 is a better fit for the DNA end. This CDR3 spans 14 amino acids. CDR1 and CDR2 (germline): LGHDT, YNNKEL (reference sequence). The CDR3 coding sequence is TGTGCCAGCAGCCAAGCGGTCCAGCACCACGAGCAGTACTTC. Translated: CASSQAVQHHEQYF.

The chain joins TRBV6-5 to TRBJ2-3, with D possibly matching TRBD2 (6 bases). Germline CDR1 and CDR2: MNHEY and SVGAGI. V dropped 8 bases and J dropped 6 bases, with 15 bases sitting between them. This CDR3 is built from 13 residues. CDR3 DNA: TGTGCCAGCCGGCCGAGCGGGTACGATACGCAGTATTTT. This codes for CASRPSGYDTQYF.

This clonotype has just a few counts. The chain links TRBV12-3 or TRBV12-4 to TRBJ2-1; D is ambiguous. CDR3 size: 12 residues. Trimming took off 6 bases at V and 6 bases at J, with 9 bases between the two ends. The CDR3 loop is CASRRSGNEQFF. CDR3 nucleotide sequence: TGTGCCAGCAGACGGAGTGGCAATGAGCAGTTCTTC.

The CDR3 region is CASSLNIGSYHVNEQFF. The CDR3 DNA follows: TGTGCCAGCAGTTTAAATATTGGATCCTATCACGTGAATGAGCAGTTCTTC. The chain couples TRBV27 to TRBJ2-1; D is uncertain. Deletions cut 2 bases from V and 7 bases from J, with 21 bases between. The CDR3 is 17 amino acids. Germline V gene data show CDR1 as MNHEY and CDR2 as SMNVEV (reference sequence).

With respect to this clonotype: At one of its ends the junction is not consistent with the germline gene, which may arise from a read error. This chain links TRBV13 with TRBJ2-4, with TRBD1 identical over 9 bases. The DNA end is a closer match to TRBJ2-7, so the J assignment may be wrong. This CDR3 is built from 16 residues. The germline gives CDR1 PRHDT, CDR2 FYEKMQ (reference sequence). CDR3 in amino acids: CANSLGCGTGIYEQYF. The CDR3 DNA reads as TGTGCCAACAGCTTAGGTTGTGGGACAGGGATTTACGAGCAGTACTTC.

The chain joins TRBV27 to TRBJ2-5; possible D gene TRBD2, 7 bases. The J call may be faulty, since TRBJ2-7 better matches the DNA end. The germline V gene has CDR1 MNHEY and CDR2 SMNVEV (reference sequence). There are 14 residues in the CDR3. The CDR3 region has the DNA TGTGCCAGCAGCTCGTGGGAGGGGGACTACGAGCAGTACTTC. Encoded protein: CASSSWEGDYEQYF.

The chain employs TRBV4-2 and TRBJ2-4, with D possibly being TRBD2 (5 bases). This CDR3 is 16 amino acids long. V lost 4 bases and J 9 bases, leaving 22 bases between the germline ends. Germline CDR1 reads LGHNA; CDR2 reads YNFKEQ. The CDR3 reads CASSRARWGEGSIQYF. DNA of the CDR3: TGTGCCAGCAGCCGAGCTCGGTGGGGTGAGGGAAGCATTCAGTACTTC.